One and the same sample provided the 6 T cell receptor beta chains below, sequenced in a study of Graves' ophthalmopathy and Graves' hyperthyroidism. From RNA, the CDR3 regions of TCR beta chains were amplified and sequenced. First-round RT-PCR used HTBI primers; second-round multiplex PCR followed. TCRdb reanalysed the multiplex PCR reads using MiXCR and keeps one entry per CDR3 protein. The table has about half a million distinct CDR3 sequences, 13% to 15% seen once. Sequencing input: blood. The origin of the receptors is a woman between 25 and 40 years old with Graves' ophthalmopathy.

This clonotype has ten or more counts. The chain carries TRBV30 and TRBJ1-2, with 10 nucleotides matching TRBD1. With 4 bases clipped from V and 2 bases from J, the junction kept 4 bases outside the gene matches. Germline CDR1 and CDR2: GTSNPN and SVGIG (reference sequence). This CDR3 region has 14 residues. The CDR3 DNA reads as TGTGCCTGGAAACCGGACAGGGGGAACTATGGCTACACCTTC. Its protein product is CAWKPDRGNYGYTF. Combining the CDR3 with reference TRBV30 and TRBJ1-2 gives the whole variable domain SQTIHQWPATLVQPVGSPLSLECTVEGTSNPNLYWYRQAAGRGLQLLFYSVGIGQISSEVPQNLSASRPQDRQFILSSKKLLLSDSGFYLCAWKPDRGNYGYTFGSGTRLTVV.

This clonotype appeared a few times. This sequence joins TRBV28 and TRBJ2-5; D is undetermined. V was pared by 5 bases and J by 4 bases, with 14 bases between. The germline CDR1 and CDR2 sequences are MDHEN and SYDVKM. The CDR3 runs 14 residues. CDR3 loop: CASSAGSPGETQYF. CDR3 coding DNA: TGTGCCAGCAGTGCCGGGTCTCCGGGAGAGACCCAGTACTTC. The full variable domain, rest sourced from reference TRBV28 and TRBJ2-5, is DVKVTQSSRYLVKRTGEKVFLECVQDMDHENMFWYRQDPGLGLRLIYFSYDVKMKEKGDIPEGYSVSREKKERFSLILESASTNQTSMYLCASSAGSPGETQYFGPGTRLLVL.

In the case of this clonotype: At one end, the junction sequence differs from germline, possibly due to a read error. The V and J genes are TRBV27 and TRBJ2-7, with D hard to call. The CDR3 contains 14 residues. The V gene's germline CDR1 is MNHEY and CDR2 SMNVEV (reference sequence). CDR3 region: CASSSVGGSYELYF. DNA of the CDR3: TGTGCCAGCAGTTCTGTGGGTGGCTCCTACGAGCTGTACTTC.

At least ten counts were recorded for this clonotype. The rearrangement joins TRBV12-3 or TRBV12-4 to TRBJ1-1; the D is unclear. The CDR3 length is 12 residues. V was cut by 1 base and J by 3 bases, with 3 bases left in between. The DNA of the CDR3 is TGTGCCAGCAGTTTAGGACACACTGAAGCTTTCTTT. It codes for CASSLGHTEAFF.

This clonotype has more than one count but fewer than ten. V and J are TRBV5-1 and TRBJ1-2; D may be TRBD1 (6 bases). The germline gives CDR1 SGHRS, CDR2 YFSETQ. V lost 4 bases and J 2 bases, leaving 15 bases between the germline ends. The CDR3 has 15 amino acids. The CDR3 region is CASSNPTGLNYGYTF. As DNA, the CDR3 is TGCGCCAGCAGCAATCCGACAGGACTGAACTATGGCTACACCTTC.

This clonotype was detected many times. The chain couples TRBV19 to TRBJ1-1; D might be TRBD1 (5 bases). The CDR3 has 14 residues. The V and J ends lost 0 bases and 6 bases respectively, with 11 bases between them. Germline lookup yields CDR1 LNHDA and CDR2 SQIVND (reference sequence). The CDR3 nucleotides read TGTGCCAGTAGTATAGAAGGGACCCTGGCTGAAGCTTTCTTT. It is translated as CASSIEGTLAEAFF.